Here is one TCR beta chain with its context. What it binds is unknown. PCR amplification relied on 60 Vbeta primers (plus 13 Jbeta primers). The method was immunoSEQ multiplex PCR; TCRdb's version includes in-frame clones alone and lacks a portion of them. Of about 150,000 clones listed, approximately 80% are singletons. This record belongs to a study of cytomegalovirus exposure and HLA in healthy donors. CDR1 and CDR2 (germline): MGHDK, SYGVNS. V lost 5 bases to trimming and J lost 0 bases, with 12 bases between them. The CDR3 length is 15 residues. Whole-study findings and limits: It was reported that the classifier diagnosed cytomegalovirus status with high specificity and sensitivity in both the original and validation cohorts.

This clonotype was obtained from a male donor in good health and CMV-seronegative. The sample taken for sequencing was PBMCs. This chain joins TRBV25-1 and TRBJ2-3; tentatively, D is TRBD1 (6 bases). CDR3 sequence: CASSNTGTSTDTQYF. The CDR3 DNA sequence: TGTGCCAGCAGTAATACAGGGACAAGCACAGATACGCAGTATTTT.